These 25 T cell receptor beta chains originate from one sample sequenced in a study of blood T cell repertoires in COVID-19. TCRdb keeps only in-frame clones here, not all; method: immunoSEQ multiplex PCR. The repertoire holds 100,000 to 150,000 clones, with around two thirds as singletons. Sequencing was done on a sample of peripheral blood. The receptors come from a woman aged 70-85 years with acute or convalescent COVID-19.

In this sample, this clone turned up a few times. The rearrangement uses TRBV27 and TRBJ2-7; D is ambiguous. The length of the CDR3 is 12 residues. CDR1 MNHEY and CDR2 SMNVEV come from the germline V gene (reference sequence). V lost 3 bases and J 6 bases, leaving 9 bases between the germline ends. CDR3 sequence reads: CASSLNGGEQYF. The CDR3 DNA sequence: TGTGCCAGCAGTTTGAACGGCGGCGAGCAGTACTTC.

The sample holds a few counts of this clone. The chain uses TRBV4-1 and TRBJ2-4; TRBD1 is a possible D gene (6 bases). The CDR3 length is 15 residues. Trimming pared 2 bases from V and 0 bases from J, leaving 8 bases between. Germline CDR1 and CDR2: MGHRA and YSYEKL. The CDR3, as DNA: TGCGCCAGCAGCCAACAGGGGAAAGCCAAAAACATTCAGTACTTC. This translates into CASSQQGKAKNIQYF.

This chain connects TRBV15 to TRBJ1-1, with a tentative D call TRBD1 (5 bases). Trimming took off 1 base at V and 5 bases at J, with 11 bases between the two ends. The V gene's germline CDR1 is LNHNV and CDR2 YYDKDF (reference sequence). This CDR3 is built from 14 residues. CDR3 sequence: CATSRGGGLTEAFF. CDR3 nucleotides: TGTGCCACCAGCAGAGGGGGGGGTTTAACTGAAGCTTTCTTT.

This chain joins TRBV13 and TRBJ2-3; 9 bases are a match to TRBD1. The CDR3 runs to 13 residues. V shed 3 bases and J 5 bases; nucleotides not matched to a gene: 0. The germline V gene encodes CDR1 PRHDT and CDR2 FYEKMQ (reference sequence). CDR3 in DNA: TGTGCCAGCAGCTTGACAGGGGGAGATACGCAGTATTTT. Protein: CASSLTGGDTQYF. The full variable domain, completed using reference TRBV13 and TRBJ2-3, is AAGVIQSPRHLIKEKRETATLKCYPIPRHDTVYWYQQGPGQDPQFLISFYEKMQSDKGSIPDRFSAQQFSDYHSELNMSSLELGDSALYFCASSLTGGDTQYFGPGTRLTVL.

This clone has more than one count but fewer than ten. The V gene is TRBV5-1, the J gene TRBJ1-2, with 12 bases fitting TRBD1. Losses at the gene ends were 1 base for V and 6 bases for J; bases not matched to a gene: 4. The CDR3 runs 15 residues. Germline V lookup: CDR1 SGHRS, CDR2 YFSETQ. CDR3 nucleotides: TGCGCCAGCAGCTTGACGGGACAGGGGGCGAATGGCTACACCTTC. Translating gives CASSLTGQGANGYTF.

V is TRBV4-3 and J is TRBJ1-6; 8 bases are a match to TRBD1. This CDR3 is built from 14 residues. Looked up from germline, CDR1 is LGHNA and CDR2 is YSLEER. With 3 bases clipped from V and 7 bases from J, the junction kept 2 bases outside the gene matches. CDR3 DNA: TGCGCCAGCAGCCAGACAGGGGTCAATTCACCCCTCCACTTT. It encodes CASSQTGVNSPLHF.

This clone has just a few counts. The chain carries TRBV3-1 (or the pseudogene TRBV3-2) and TRBJ2-7; TRBD1 agrees at 8 bases. Germline lookup yields CDR1 LGHDT and CDR2 YNNKEL (reference sequence). The CDR3 runs 16 residues. With 1 base clipped from V and 6 bases from J, the junction kept 11 bases outside the gene matches. The DNA of the CDR3 is TGTGCCAGCAGCCAAGCCCCTCAGGGGGCGAGGAGCGAGCAGTACTTC. Protein: CASSQAPQGARSEQYF.

The chain uses TRBV29-1 and TRBJ1-1, with TRBD1 identical over 11 bases. CDR3 length: 16 amino acids. V was pared by 5 bases and J by 4 bases, with 12 bases of the junction left unmatched. Germline CDR1 and CDR2: SQVTM and ANQGSEA. CDR3 region: CSVFAGGQGAFTEAFF. The DNA for the CDR3 is TGCAGCGTTTTCGCCGGAGGACAGGGGGCTTTCACTGAAGCTTTCTTT.

This clone showed up many times. The chain couples TRBV27 to TRBJ1-2; 7 bases fit TRBD1. The CDR3 length is 16 residues. V lost 0 bases, J lost 1 base, and 5 bases stayed unmatched. Germline lookup yields CDR1 MNHEY and CDR2 SMNVEV (reference sequence). The CDR3 reads CASSLSGQNFNYGYTF. CDR3 sequence (DNA): TGTGCCAGCAGTTTATCGGGACAGAACTTTAACTATGGCTACACCTTC.

CDR3 protein: CASSYSGQGDTEAFF. The DNA for the CDR3 is TGTGCCAGCAGTTACTCGGGACAGGGAGACACTGAAGCTTTCTTT. The chain carries TRBV6-5 and TRBJ1-1, with TRBD1 matching 9 bases. Trimming cost V 0 bases and J 3 bases; bases outside gene matches: 2. Germline lookup yields CDR1 MNHEY and CDR2 SVGAGI. The CDR3 runs 15 residues.

This clone was recorded many times. This chain uses TRBV12-5 with TRBJ1-5, with 9 bases matching TRBD1. The J segment lost 6 bases and the V segment lost 6 bases, leaving 6 bases of the junction unmatched. Germline assignment: CDR1 LGHNT and CDR2 FRNRAP. This CDR3 contains 14 residues. The CDR3 bases are TGTGCTAGTGGATCCGGGACAGGGCGTCAGCCCCAGCATTTT. This translates into CASGSGTGRQPQHF.

V is TRBV28 and J is TRBJ1-6; D is perhaps TRBD1 (5 bases). V was shortened by 6 bases and J by 4 bases, with 16 bases between the two germline ends. The germline V gene encodes CDR1 MDHEN and CDR2 SYDVKM. The CDR3 consists of 16 residues. In nucleotides, the CDR3 is TGTGCCAGCAGGTCAGGGAGGGGACGGTATAATTCACCCCTCCACTTT. Amino acids: CASRSGRGRYNSPLHF. Variable domain in full (rest from reference TRBV28 and TRBJ1-6): DVKVTQSSRYLVKRTGEKVFLECVQDMDHENMFWYRQDPGLGLRLIYFSYDVKMKEKGDIPEGYSVSREKKERFSLILESASTNQTSMYLCASRSGRGRYNSPLHFGNGTRLTVT.

The chain couples TRBV30 to TRBJ2-5, with TRBD2 as a possible D gene (7 bases). The V end lost 7 bases, the J end lost 5 bases, and 11 bases lay between the germline ends. Germline V gene sequence: CDR1 GTSNPN, CDR2 SVGIG (reference sequence). The CDR3 is 11 amino acids. CDR3 DNA sequence: TGTGCCTCACAGGGAGGGGAGACCCAGTACTTC. Protein sequence: CASQGGETQYF.

The chain employs TRBV19 and TRBJ2-7, with 7 bases matching TRBD1. In germline, CDR1 is LNHDA, CDR2 SQIVND (reference sequence). The V and J ends lost 5 bases and 0 bases, in that order; junction bases with no gene match: 7. CDR3 length: 15 residues. CDR3 bases: TGTGCCAGTAGTCACCGGGACAGTCTCTCCTACGAGCAGTACTTC. As protein: CASSHRDSLSYEQYF.

This clone has a single count. The chain is built from TRBV6-5 and TRBJ2-2, with TRBD1 matching 7 bases. Germline V gene data show CDR1 as MNHEY and CDR2 as SVGAGI. The CDR3 covers 15 residues. V lost 1 base and J lost 7; bases outside the gene matches: 6. Written as DNA, the CDR3 is TGTGCCAGCAGTTACTTTACAGGGGTCGGCGGGGAGCTGTTTTTT. Translating gives CASSYFTGVGGELFF.

The chain couples TRBV5-1 to TRBJ2-7, with a weak D call TRBD2 (7 bases). The CDR3 consists of 15 residues. Trimming stripped 0 bases from V and 2 bases from J, with 12 bases between. Germline CDR1 reads SGHRS; CDR2 reads YFSETQ. CDR3 sequence reads: CASSLGAGATYEQYF. The CDR3 coding sequence is TGCGCCAGCAGCTTGGGGGCGGGGGCTACCTACGAGCAGTACTTC.

The V call is TRBV5-1, the J call TRBJ2-7; 7 nucleotides match TRBD1. The CDR3 spans 13 residues. V was clipped by 5 bases and J by 3 bases; unmatched bases: 5. The germline V gene encodes CDR1 SGHRS and CDR2 YFSETQ. The CDR3 DNA reads TGCGCCAGCAGGTGGGACAGAAACTACGAGCAGTACTTC. This encodes CASRWDRNYEQYF.

The rearrangement joins TRBV9 to TRBJ1-3, with 9 nucleotides matching TRBD1. The CDR3 is 16 amino acids. J lost 1 base, V lost 4 bases, and 6 bases had no gene match. Germline assignment: CDR1 SGDLS and CDR2 YYNGEE. Here the CDR3 reads CASSPQDRGSGNTIYF. In DNA form, the CDR3 reads TGTGCCAGCAGCCCCCAGGACAGGGGTTCTGGAAACACCATATATTTT. Full variable domain (rest looked up from reference TRBV9 and TRBJ1-3): DSGVTQTPKHLITATGQRVTLRCSPRSGDLSVYWYQQSLDQGLQFLIQYYNGEERAKGNILERFSAQQFPDLHSELNLSSLELGDSALYFCASSPQDRGSGNTIYFGEGSWLTVV.

The gene calls are TRBV18 and TRBJ2-7, with 9 positions matching TRBD1. Germline loops: CDR1 KGHSH, CDR2 LQKENI. V shed 6 bases, J shed 7 bases, and the junction held 13 bases outside the gene matches. This CDR3 is built from 15 residues. CDR3 region: CASSKQDRGLSEQYF. CDR3 bases: TGTGCCAGCTCCAAACAAGACAGGGGGTTAAGTGAGCAGTACTTC.

This clone was seen at least ten times. The V call is TRBV2, the J call TRBJ1-2, with 11 bases fitting TRBD1. V dropped 6 bases and J dropped 5; count of bases not matched to a gene: 5. This CDR3 comprises 14 residues. The germline CDR1 and CDR2 sequences are SNHLY and FYNNEI. The CDR3 region has the DNA TGTGCCAGCAGCTTAGGGACAGGGGGTTATGGCTACACCTTC. Translated: CASSLGTGGYGYTF. Looking up the rest from reference TRBV2 and TRBJ1-2 gives the full variable domain: EPEVTQTPSHQVTQMGQEVILRCVPISNHLYFYWYRQILGQKVEFLVSFYNNEISEKSEIFDDQFSVERPDGSNFTLKIRSTKLEDSAMYFCASSLGTGGYGYTFGSGTRLTVV.

The chain employs TRBV6-6 and TRBJ1-2; a weak D match, TRBD1 (6 bases). The CDR3 sequence is 15 residues long. Germline V lookup: CDR1 MNHNY, CDR2 SVGAGI (reference sequence). The V end was cut by 5 bases, the J end by 4 bases, with 17 bases between. CDR3 sequence: CASSPLITGPYGYTF. CDR3 DNA: TGTGCCAGCAGTCCTTTGATAACAGGGCCCTATGGCTACACCTTC.

This chain connects TRBV15 to TRBJ2-5; 8 positions match TRBD2. V lost 0 bases to trimming and J lost 2 bases; unmatched junction nucleotides: 11. Per the germline V gene, CDR1 is LNHNV and CDR2 is YYDKDF (reference sequence). This CDR3 contains 18 residues. The CDR3 sequence is CATSRDQLVAGHQETQYF. The CDR3 DNA follows: TGTGCCACCAGCAGAGATCAATTGGTAGCGGGGCATCAAGAGACCCAGTACTTC.

The chain combines TRBV5-1 with TRBJ2-7; D is perhaps TRBD2 (6 bases). Per germline, CDR1 SGHRS and CDR2 YFSETQ. This CDR3 is built from 15 residues. V lost 0 bases and J lost 0, with 10 bases in between. The CDR3, as DNA: TGCGCCAGCAGCTTGGCCGGAGGGATCTCCTACGAGCAGTACTTC. Translation: CASSLAGGISYEQYF.

This rearrangement joins TRBV9 to TRBJ1-6; D is unresolved. Germline V gene lookup returns CDR1 SGDLS and CDR2 YYNGEE. Trimming removed 0 bases at V and 0 bases at J, with 10 bases between. This CDR3 is 17 amino acids long. In DNA, the CDR3 is TGTGCCAGCAGCGTAGACCAGGTCCTCTCCTATAATTCACCCCTCCACTTT. Translating it yields CASSVDQVLSYNSPLHF.

V usage is TRBV6-5 and J usage is TRBJ2-1, with D possibly being TRBD2 (7 bases). This CDR3 has 14 residues. Germline values: CDR1 MNHEY, CDR2 SVGAGI. The V gene lost 7 bases and the J gene lost 5 bases, with 15 bases spanning the gap. The CDR3 region is CASKGGRANNEQFF. The CDR3 coding sequence is TGTGCCAGCAAGGGGGGGCGGGCGAACAATGAGCAGTTCTTC.